The following is a T cell receptor beta chain sequence with its context. In its sample, this clonotype was seen a few times. It has no known antigen specificity. No per-base quality is available; no much larger clone lies one base away. This entry belongs to a study of regulatory T cells in long-lasting Graves disease (dated by TCRdb to the early 2020s). For the study in its entirety: Newly diagnosed Graves' disease patients had taken antithyroid drugs for less than 3 months. Patients with persistent Graves' disease were compared with patients with newly diagnosed Graves' disease using TCR sequencing and RNA sequencing of peripheral blood. The study was registered as a clinical trial and conducted in China. TCR sequencing covered some 13 persistent and 20 newly diagnosed Graves' disease patients, around 33 samples in total. Overall study results and their limits: Preferential use of TRBV28, TRBJ1-2 and TRBJ2-5 was observed in persistent disease, whereas TRBV20-1 and TRBJ2-1 were favored in newly diagnosed disease. Because the primary lesion, thyroid tissue, could not be accessed, the study looked at peripheral blood alone. Compared with newly diagnosed patients, patients with persistent Graves' disease had lower TCR Shannon entropy and fewer highly expanded clones, which suggests clonal expansion. More public clonotypes were shared among persistent patients (roughly 2,700) than among newly diagnosed patients (approximately 930). Sequencing and analysis were restricted to the TCR beta chain. The authors noted that the small sample size was a limitation that may lower accuracy.

Library construction relied on multiplex PCR. The sequencer was an Illumina HiSeq 4000. iRepertoire HTBI primers and Arm-PCR amplification of CDR3 regions were used to construct TCR beta libraries. Before sequencing, the PCR products underwent gel purification. On the authors' methods: A total of fewer than 65 TRBV and some 15 TRBJ segments were identified across samples and were used for gene usage analysis of CDR3 amino acid clonotypes. COPE and FqMerger were used to merge the filtered high-quality paired reads into contigs. Contigs were aligned with BLAST to IMGT TRBV, TRBD and TRBJ reference genes, and CDR3 was defined per IMGT. Highly expanded clones were defined as clonotypes with a frequency above 0.1%. Shannon entropy served as the measure of repertoire diversity, while the Gini coefficient captured V-J evenness. A clonotype found in more than one individual was treated as public. TCRdb handled the public reads itself, with Q25 trimming in fastp and clone calling in MiXCR, and kept productive beta chains. For every CDR3 protein sequence, its rows merge into one entry that carries the most common genes and DNA. The V and J calls shown here were made by TCRdb, not taken from the authors' results. The sample includes about 210,000 distinct CDR3 sequences, with about 19% observed a single time. Jointly, the top ten make up roughly 10% of the sample.

In the paper's terms, the time point label means: newly diagnosed GD, antithyroid drugs for less than 3 months. For both TCR sequencing and RNA sequencing, RNA was extracted from PBMCs using TRIzol. The diagnosis of Graves' disease was made according to American Thyroid Association guidelines. Patients for the study were recruited at an endocrinology department in Xi'an, China. Each patient gave approximately 10 milliliters of peripheral blood, collected in an EDTA anticoagulant tube. PBMCs were isolated by Ficoll Paque Plus density gradient separation without further T cell sorting. RNA quality was checked with an Agilent 2100 Bioanalyzer and agarose gel, and concentration with a NanoDrop 2000. V lost 5 bases and J lost 4 bases; the stretch between them is 17 bases long. The CDR3 covers 15 residues, taking in both the cysteine and the phenylalanine. The only DNA kept is the CDR3, 45 bases in frame from the first base. The germline V gene gives CDR1 as MNHEY and CDR2 as SVGEGT.

The same specimen was also included in a second study, on T cells in Graves' hyperthyroidism and ophthalmopathy. The second study's paper adds: Stable Graves' hyperthyroidism was defined as the absence of progression to ophthalmopathy over 18 months of follow-up. The hyperthyroidism patients were between 18 and 65 years old and newly diagnosed, with a disease duration of less than 2 months. The study excluded patients with uncontrolled infections, other autoimmune diseases, pregnancy or lactation. Diagnoses were established on the basis of clinical symptoms, serum thyroxine and TRAb, thyroid ultrasound, and orbital computed tomography. The first round of RT-PCR for the TCR CDR3 was performed with the HTBI primer set and the Qiagen OneStep RT-PCR kit. Blood samples also contained most of the expanded thyroid clonotypes (frequency above 0.001), which suggests that blood repertoires may reflect thyroid immune responses. In cross-validation, a model built on a 13 V-J signature told ophthalmopathy apart from stable hyperthyroidism with 85% to 90% sensitivity and 81% to 82% specificity, and in testing the same model reached 80%/75%. In validation, the model predicted progression to ophthalmopathy with roughly 66% sensitivity and 72% to 75% specificity, a median of about 6 months before onset. To identify distinguishing TCR V-J signatures, a discovery cohort of 95 to 100 patients was used, comprising 40 to 45 with Graves' ophthalmopathy and 57 with stable Graves' hyperthyroidism. An independent validation cohort of under 20 hyperthyroidism patients and roughly 16 patients who later progressed to ophthalmopathy tested prospective prediction of ophthalmopathy. The 100 discovery patients were divided at random into training and test sets in a 7:3 ratio. Thyroid tissue and blood T-cell repertoires from more than five Graves' hyperthyroidism patients were also compared in the study. Once sampling was done, hyperthyroidism patients were given methimazole at a starting dose of 30 mg daily, whereas ophthalmopathy patients were given high-dose intravenous methylprednisolone. The libraries were constructed in a second round of multiplex PCR and then size-selected and purified. The libraries were sequenced on an Illumina HiSeq2000 using paired-end 100 bp reads. SOAPnuke was used to process the raw data, throwing out any read that contained adapters or uncalled bases, had a mean Phred below 15, or lacked an exact constant-primer or identifier match. High-quality paired reads were merged using COPE v1.2.5, and each unique nucleotide sequence was defined as a clonotype. MiTCR v1.1 was used to align the clonotypes against IMGT TRBV, TRBD and TRBJ reference segments. Only V-J combinations with frequency above 0.0001, covering roughly 99% of repertoires, were analysed. The TCS score was defined as F50 (clonal expansion) divided by E x V (chaos), with BLOSUM62-based TCRdist calculated between CDR3 peptides within each V-J. Welch's t-statistics and random forest reduced 450 to 600 V-J features to 13, which were used in a naive Bayes classifier (R e1071). No statistical method was used to set the sample size in advance, and investigators knew the group allocation. According to the paper, TCR Vbeta CDR3 sequencing was carried out on approximately 140 peripheral blood samples, which came from over 40 ophthalmopathy, some 73 hyperthyroidism and some 17 progressor patients.

The receptor was isolated from a woman aged 25-40 years with Graves disease. Donor details come from another sample of the same person, matched by shared clones. The chain couples TRBV6-2 or TRBV6-3 to TRBJ1-2, with the D gene not confidently named. The sequencing here drew on peripheral blood mononuclear cells (PBMCs), taken at new diagnosis, from a patient treated with antithyroid drugs. The nucleotide sequence reads TGTGCCAGCAGTCCTCCCCCAGACAAGGGCTATGGCTACACCTTC. This yields the protein CASSPPPDKGYGYTF.